This T cell receptor (beta chain) was identified during a study of identical twins. The study's findings and limits: Among monozygotic twins, out-of-frame TCR alpha sharing exceeded what models predicted. When twins shared out-of-frame alpha sequences, those sequences had excess low generation probability.

cDNA carried unique molecular identifiers, and a universal primer site was added by template switching. TCRdb re-analysed the 5' RACE reads in MiXCR, keeping a single row per CDR3 protein. This sample has 250,000 or so distinct CDR3 sequences; roughly 7% occur once, and the top ten carry roughly 3.4%. Germline lookup yields CDR1 LNHNV and CDR2 YYDKDF (reference sequence). Trimming at V came to 2 bases and at J to 3 bases, leaving 4 bases not matched to a gene. This CDR3 has 15 amino acids. Healthy Caucasian donors formed the entire cohort. This clonotype has a count of ten or more. The antigen is undetermined. The data also belong to a second study, concerning yellow fever vaccine responses in identical twins.

This receptor was obtained from a woman aged 18-30 years in good health. The sequenced sample consisted of memory (CD45RO+) T cells sorted from blood. The rearrangement uses TRBV15 and TRBJ2-1, with 7 positions matching TRBD1. CDR3 coding DNA: TGTGCCACCAGCAGACTCCGGGACAGCTACAATGAGCAGTTCTTC. As protein: CATSRLRDSYNEQFF.